These T cell receptor beta chains were read from a single sample in a study of blood T cell repertoires in COVID-19. Generated by immunoSEQ multiplex PCR, the TCRdb table keeps only in-frame clones and is missing some. The repertoire holds about 200,000 clones, with 88% as singletons. Sequenced input: peripheral blood. The receptor set was obtained from a man aged 35 to 55 with active or convalescent COVID-19. The CDR3 runs from the conserved cysteine through the conserved F or W. The D gene is left open where the match is weak. A row's size may be missing; if present it is once, few, many or a size class.

TRBJ2-1	TRBD2	TRBV11-3	.	CASSLEGRASYNEQFF	TGTGCCAGCAGCTTAGAAGGGAGGGCCTCATACAATGAGCAGTTCTTC
TRBJ2-2	.	TRBV18	.	CASSPDRNTGELFF	TGTGCCAGCTCACCGGACAGGAACACCGGGGAGCTGTTTTTT
TRBJ1-1	.	TRBV10-2	.	CASSESKAQQEAFF	TGCGCCAGCAGTGAGTCGAAAGCCCAACAGGAGGCTTTCTTT
TRBJ1-5	.	TRBV5-1	.	CASSLEGVQPQHF	TGCGCCAGCAGCTTGGAGGGGGTTCAGCCCCAGCATTTT
TRBJ2-3	TRBD1	TRBV7-9	few	CASSTGTGGIDTQYF	TGTGCCAGCAGCACCGGGACAGGGGGTATAGATACGCAGTATTTT
TRBJ1-2	.	TRBV6-5	.	CASSYSARATGYGYTF	TGTGCCAGCAGTTACTCGGCGAGGGCCACAGGGTATGGCTACACCTTC
TRBJ1-2	.	TRBV19	.	CASSIGSRSPISYGYTF	TGTGCCAGTAGTATAGGAAGTCGGAGCCCCATCTCCTATGGCTACACCTTC
TRBJ2-2	TRBD2	TRBV2	.	CASSFQGGHGGELFF	TGTGCCAGCAGTTTTCAGGGAGGGCATGGCGGGGAGCTGTTTTTT
TRBJ2-1	TRBD1	TRBV11-3	.	CASSFGTGVSEQFF	TGTGCCAGCAGCTTTGGCACAGGGGTCAGTGAGCAGTTCTTC
TRBJ1-1	.	TRBV12-5	few	CASGLFAGTEAFF	TGTGCTAGTGGTTTGTTCGCGGGGACTGAAGCTTTCTTT